This TCR beta chain stems from a study of T cells in Graves' hyperthyroidism and ophthalmopathy. Template material for amplifying TCR beta CDR3 regions consisted of RNA transcripts. A first-round RT-PCR of the TCR CDR3 used the HTBI primer set. TCRdb re-analysed the multiplex PCR reads in MiXCR, keeping a single row per CDR3 protein. The profile covers about 420,000 distinct CDR3 sequences, with more than 15% appearing a single time and 13% to 15% taken by the ten largest. The CDR3 is 16 residues long. Germline CDR1 and CDR2: KGHSH and LQKENI. The V end was cut by 4 bases, the J end by 5 bases, with 18 bases between. The sample holds a few counts of this clonotype.

This chain uses TRBV18 with TRBJ2-1; D is unresolved. The source of this sequence is a woman aged 18 to 35 with Graves' hyperthyroidism. Sequencing was carried out using blood. CDR3 sequence reads: CASSQGRTKNNNEQFF. Written as DNA, the CDR3 is TGTGCCAGCTCACAAGGCCGTACTAAAAACAACAATGAGCAGTTCTTC.